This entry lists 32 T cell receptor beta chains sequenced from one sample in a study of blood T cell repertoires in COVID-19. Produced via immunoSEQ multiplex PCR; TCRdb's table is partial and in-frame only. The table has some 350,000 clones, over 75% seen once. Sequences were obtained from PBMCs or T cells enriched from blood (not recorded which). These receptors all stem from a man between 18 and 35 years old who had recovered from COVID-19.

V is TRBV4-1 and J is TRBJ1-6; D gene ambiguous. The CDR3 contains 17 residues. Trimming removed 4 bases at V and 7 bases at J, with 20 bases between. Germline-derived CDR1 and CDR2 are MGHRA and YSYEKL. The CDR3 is CASSLVWGGGENSPLHF. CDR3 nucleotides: TGCGCCAGCAGCCTTGTTTGGGGAGGAGGAGAGAATTCACCCCTCCACTTT.

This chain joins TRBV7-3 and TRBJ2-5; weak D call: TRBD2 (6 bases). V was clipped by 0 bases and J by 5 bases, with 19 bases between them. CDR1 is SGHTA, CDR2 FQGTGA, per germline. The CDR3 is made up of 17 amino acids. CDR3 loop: CASSLTGSASRVETQYF. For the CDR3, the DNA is TGTGCCAGCAGCTTAACCGGGAGCGCCAGTCGGGTTGAGACCCAGTACTTC. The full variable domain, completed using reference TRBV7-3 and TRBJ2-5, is GAGVSQTPSNKVTEKGKYVELRCDPISGHTALYWYRQSLGQGPEFLIYFQGTGAADDSGLPNDRFFAVRPEGSVSTLKIQRTERGDSAVYLCASSLTGSASRVETQYFGPGTRLLVL.

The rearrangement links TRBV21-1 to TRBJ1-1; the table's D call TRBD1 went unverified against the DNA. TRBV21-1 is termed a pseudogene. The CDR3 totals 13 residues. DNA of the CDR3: TGTGCCAGCGCCTCAAACAGGCTTCTAGAAGCTTTCTTT. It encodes CASASNRLLEAFF.

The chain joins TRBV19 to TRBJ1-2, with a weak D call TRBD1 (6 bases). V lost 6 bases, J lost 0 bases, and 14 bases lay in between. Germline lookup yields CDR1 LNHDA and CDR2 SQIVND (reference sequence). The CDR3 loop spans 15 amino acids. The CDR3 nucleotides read TGTGCCAGTAGGTTTACAGGGAATCCTAACTATGGCTACACCTTC. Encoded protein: CASRFTGNPNYGYTF.

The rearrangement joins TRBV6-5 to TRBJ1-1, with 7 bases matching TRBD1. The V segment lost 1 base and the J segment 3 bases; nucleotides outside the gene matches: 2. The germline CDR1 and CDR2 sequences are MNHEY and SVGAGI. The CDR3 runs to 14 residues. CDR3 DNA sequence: TGTGCCAGCAGTTACTGGGACAGAGACACTGAAGCTTTCTTT. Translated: CASSYWDRDTEAFF.

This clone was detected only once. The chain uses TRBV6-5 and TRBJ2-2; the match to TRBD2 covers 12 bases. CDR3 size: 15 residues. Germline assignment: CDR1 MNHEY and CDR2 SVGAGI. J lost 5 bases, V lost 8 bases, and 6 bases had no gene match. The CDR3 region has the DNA TGTGCCAGCTCCCCGACTAGCGGGGGAACCGGGGAGCTGTTTTTT. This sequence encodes CASSPTSGGTGELFF.

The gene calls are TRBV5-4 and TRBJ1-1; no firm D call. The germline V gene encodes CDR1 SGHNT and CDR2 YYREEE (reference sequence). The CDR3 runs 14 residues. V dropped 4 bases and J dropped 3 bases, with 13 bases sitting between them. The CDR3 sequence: CASSPGGGYTEAFF. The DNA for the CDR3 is TGTGCCAGCAGCCCGGGCGGCGGGTACACTGAAGCTTTCTTT.

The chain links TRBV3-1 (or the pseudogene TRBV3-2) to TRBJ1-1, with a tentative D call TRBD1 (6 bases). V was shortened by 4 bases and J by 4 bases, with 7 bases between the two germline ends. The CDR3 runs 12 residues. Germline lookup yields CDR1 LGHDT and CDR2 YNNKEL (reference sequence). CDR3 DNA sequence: TGTGCCAGCAGCCGAGGGGGCACTGAAGCTTTCTTT. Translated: CASSRGGTEAFF.

CDR3 sequence (DNA): TGTGCCAGCATAGGACTTGGAGCATCTGGGGCCAACGTCCTGACTTTC. Translated, it gives CASIGLGASGANVLTF. The V gene is TRBV2, the J gene TRBJ2-6; D perhaps matches TRBD2 (5 bases). In germline, CDR1 is SNHLY, CDR2 FYNNEI. This CDR3 is built from 16 residues. Trimming shortened V by 7 bases and J by 1 base, and 14 bases separated the two germline ends.

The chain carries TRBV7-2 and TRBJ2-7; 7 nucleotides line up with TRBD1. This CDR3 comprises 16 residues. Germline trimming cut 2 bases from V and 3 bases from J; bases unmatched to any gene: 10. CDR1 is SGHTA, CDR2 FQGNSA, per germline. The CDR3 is CASSLLGGQTIYEQYF. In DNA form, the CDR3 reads TGTGCCAGCAGCTTATTAGGGGGACAGACTATCTACGAGCAGTACTTC.

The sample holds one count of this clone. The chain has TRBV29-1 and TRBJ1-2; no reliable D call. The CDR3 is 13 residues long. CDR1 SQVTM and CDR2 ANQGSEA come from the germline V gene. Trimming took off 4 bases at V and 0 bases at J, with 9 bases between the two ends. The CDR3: CSVGTFPNYGYTF. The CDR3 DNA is TGCAGCGTTGGTACATTCCCTAACTATGGCTACACCTTC.

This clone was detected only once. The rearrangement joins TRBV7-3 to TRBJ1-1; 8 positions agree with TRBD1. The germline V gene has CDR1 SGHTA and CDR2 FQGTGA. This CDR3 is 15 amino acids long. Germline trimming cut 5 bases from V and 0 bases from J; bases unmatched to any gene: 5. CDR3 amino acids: CASSPRTGLNTEAFF. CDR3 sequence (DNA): TGTGCCAGCAGCCCCCGGACAGGGCTGAACACTGAAGCTTTCTTT.

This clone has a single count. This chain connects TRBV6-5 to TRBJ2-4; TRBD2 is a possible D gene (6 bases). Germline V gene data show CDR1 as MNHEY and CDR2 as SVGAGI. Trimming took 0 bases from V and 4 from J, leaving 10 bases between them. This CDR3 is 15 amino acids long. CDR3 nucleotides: TGTGCCAGCAGTTACTCCATGGCGGGGAAAAACATTCAGTACTTC. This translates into CASSYSMAGKNIQYF.

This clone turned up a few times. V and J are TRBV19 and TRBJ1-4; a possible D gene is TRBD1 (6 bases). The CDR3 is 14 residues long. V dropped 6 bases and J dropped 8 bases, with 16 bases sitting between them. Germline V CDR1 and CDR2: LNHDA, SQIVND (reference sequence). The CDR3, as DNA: TGTGCCAGTAGGACTCAGGGGCTAGGCGAAAAACTGTTTTTT. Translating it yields CASRTQGLGEKLFF. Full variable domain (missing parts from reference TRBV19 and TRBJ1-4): DGGITQSPKYLFRKEGQNVTLSCEQNLNHDAMYWYRQDPGQGLRLIYYSQIVNDFQKGDIAEGYSVSREKKESFPLTVTSAQKNPTAFYLCASRTQGLGEKLFFGSGTQLSVL.

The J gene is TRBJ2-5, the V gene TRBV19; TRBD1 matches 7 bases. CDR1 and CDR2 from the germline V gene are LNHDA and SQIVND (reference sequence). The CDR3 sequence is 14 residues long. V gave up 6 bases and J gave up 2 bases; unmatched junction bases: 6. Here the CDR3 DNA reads TGTGCCAGTAGCATTAGGACAGGACAAGAGACCCAGTACTTC. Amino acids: CASSIRTGQETQYF. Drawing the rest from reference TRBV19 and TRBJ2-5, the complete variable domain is DGGITQSPKYLFRKEGQNVTLSCEQNLNHDAMYWYRQDPGQGLRLIYYSQIVNDFQKGDIAEGYSVSREKKESFPLTVTSAQKNPTAFYLCASSIRTGQETQYFGPGTRLLVL.

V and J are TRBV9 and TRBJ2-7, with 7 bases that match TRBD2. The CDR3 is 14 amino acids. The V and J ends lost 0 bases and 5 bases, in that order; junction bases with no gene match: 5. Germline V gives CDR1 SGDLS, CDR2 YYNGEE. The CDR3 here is CASSVGREVDEQYF. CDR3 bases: TGTGCCAGCAGCGTAGGACGGGAGGTAGACGAGCAGTACTTC.

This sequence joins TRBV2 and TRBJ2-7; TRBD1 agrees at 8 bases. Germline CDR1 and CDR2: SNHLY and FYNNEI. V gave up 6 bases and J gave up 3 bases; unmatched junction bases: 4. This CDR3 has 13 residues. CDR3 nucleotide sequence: TGTGCCAGCAGGTCAGGGGGCGGCTACGAGCAGTACTTC. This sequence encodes CASRSGGGYEQYF.

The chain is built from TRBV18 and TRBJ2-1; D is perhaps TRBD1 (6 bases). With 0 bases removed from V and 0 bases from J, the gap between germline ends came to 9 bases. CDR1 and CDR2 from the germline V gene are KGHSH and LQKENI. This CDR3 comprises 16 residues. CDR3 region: CASSPPDRPSYNEQFF. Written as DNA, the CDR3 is TGTGCCAGCTCACCACCCGACAGGCCCTCCTACAATGAGCAGTTCTTC.

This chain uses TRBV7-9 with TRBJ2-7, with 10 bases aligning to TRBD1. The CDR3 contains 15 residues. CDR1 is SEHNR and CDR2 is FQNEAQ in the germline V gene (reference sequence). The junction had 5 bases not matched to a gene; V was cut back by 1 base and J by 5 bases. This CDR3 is CASSLVLGTGDEQYF. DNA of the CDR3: TGTGCCAGCAGCTTAGTGTTAGGGACAGGGGACGAGCAGTACTTC. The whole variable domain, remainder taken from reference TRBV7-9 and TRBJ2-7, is DTGVSQNPRHKITKRGQNVTFRCDPISEHNRLYWYRQTLGQGPEFLTYFQNEAQLEKSRLLSDRFSAERPKGSFSTLEIQRTEQGDSAMYLCASSLVLGTGDEQYFGPGTRLTVT.

The CDR3 nucleotides are TGTGCCTGCGAGACCGCTAGGAGCTCCTATAATTCACCCCTCCACTTT. Its translation: CACETARSSYNSPLHF. This sequence joins TRBV30 and TRBJ1-6; no definite D call. The V gene lost 6 bases and the J gene lost 0 bases, with 15 bases spanning the gap. CDR1 and CDR2 (germline): GTSNPN, SVGIG (reference sequence). The CDR3 has 16 residues.

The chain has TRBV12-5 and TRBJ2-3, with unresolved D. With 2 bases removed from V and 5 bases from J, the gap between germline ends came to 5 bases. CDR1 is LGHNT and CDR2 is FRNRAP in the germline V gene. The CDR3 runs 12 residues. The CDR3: CASGLSGDTQYF. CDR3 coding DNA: TGTGCTAGTGGTTTGTCCGGAGATACGCAGTATTTT.

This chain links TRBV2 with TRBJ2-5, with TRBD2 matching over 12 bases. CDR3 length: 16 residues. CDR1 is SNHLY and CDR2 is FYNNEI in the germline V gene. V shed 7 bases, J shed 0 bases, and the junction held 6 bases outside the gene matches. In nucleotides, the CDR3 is TGTGCCAGCACCGAATCTAGCGGGGGGGACCAAGAGACCCAGTACTTC. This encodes CASTESSGGDQETQYF.

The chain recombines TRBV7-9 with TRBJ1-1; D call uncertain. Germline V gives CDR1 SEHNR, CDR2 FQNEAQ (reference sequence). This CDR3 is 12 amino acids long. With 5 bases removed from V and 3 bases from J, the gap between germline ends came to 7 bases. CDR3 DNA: TGTGCCAGCAGCGGAGGCCACACTGAAGCTTTCTTT. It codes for CASSGGHTEAFF.

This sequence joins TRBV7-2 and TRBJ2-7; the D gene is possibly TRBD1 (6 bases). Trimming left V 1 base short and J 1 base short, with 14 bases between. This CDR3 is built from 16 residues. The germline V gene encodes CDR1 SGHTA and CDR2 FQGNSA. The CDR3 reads CASSLVQGPYSYEQYF. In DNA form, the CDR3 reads TGTGCCAGCAGCTTAGTTCAGGGGCCGTATTCCTACGAGCAGTACTTC.

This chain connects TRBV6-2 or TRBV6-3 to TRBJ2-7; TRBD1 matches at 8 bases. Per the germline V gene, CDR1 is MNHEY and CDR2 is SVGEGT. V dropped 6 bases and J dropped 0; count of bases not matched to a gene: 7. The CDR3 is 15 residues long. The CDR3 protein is CASSLTTGGSYEQYF. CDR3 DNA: TGTGCCAGCAGCCTAACCACAGGGGGCTCCTACGAGCAGTACTTC.

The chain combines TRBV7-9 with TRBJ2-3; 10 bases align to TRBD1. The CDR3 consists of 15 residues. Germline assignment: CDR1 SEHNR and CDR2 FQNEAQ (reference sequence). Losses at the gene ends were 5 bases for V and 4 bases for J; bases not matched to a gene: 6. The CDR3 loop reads CASSTGTGESDTQYF. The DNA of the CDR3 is TGTGCCAGCAGCACCGGGACAGGGGAGTCAGATACGCAGTATTTT.

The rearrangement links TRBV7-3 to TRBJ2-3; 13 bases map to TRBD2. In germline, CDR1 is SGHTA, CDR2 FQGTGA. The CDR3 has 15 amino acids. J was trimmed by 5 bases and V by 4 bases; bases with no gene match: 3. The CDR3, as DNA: TGTGCCAGCAGCTCGGGACTAGCGGGGCGAGATACGCAGTATTTT. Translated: CASSSGLAGRDTQYF.

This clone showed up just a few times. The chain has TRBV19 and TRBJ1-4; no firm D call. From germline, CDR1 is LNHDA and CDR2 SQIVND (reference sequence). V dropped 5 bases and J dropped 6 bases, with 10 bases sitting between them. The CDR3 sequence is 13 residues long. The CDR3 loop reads CASSAYEDEKLFF. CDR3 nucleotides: TGTGCCAGTAGTGCCTATGAGGATGAAAAACTGTTTTTT.

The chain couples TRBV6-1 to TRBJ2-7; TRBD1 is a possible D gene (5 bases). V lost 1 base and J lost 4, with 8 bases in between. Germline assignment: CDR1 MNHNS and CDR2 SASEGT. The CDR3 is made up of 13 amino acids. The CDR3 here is CASSEGTWYEQYF. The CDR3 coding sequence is TGTGCCAGCAGTGAAGGGACATGGTACGAGCAGTACTTC.

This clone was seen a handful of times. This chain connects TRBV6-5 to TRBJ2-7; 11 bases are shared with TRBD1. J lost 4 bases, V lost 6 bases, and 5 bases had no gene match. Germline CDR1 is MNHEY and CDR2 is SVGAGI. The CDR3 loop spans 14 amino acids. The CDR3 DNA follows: TGTGCCAGCAGGGCCGGGACAGGGGGTTACGAGCAGTACTTC. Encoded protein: CASRAGTGGYEQYF.

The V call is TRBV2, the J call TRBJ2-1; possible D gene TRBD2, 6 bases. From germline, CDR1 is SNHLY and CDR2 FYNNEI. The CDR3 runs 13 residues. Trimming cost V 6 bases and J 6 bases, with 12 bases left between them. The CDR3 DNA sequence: TGTGCCAGCAGCGGAGGGGTGGTCAATGAGCAGTTCTTC. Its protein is CASSGGVVNEQFF.

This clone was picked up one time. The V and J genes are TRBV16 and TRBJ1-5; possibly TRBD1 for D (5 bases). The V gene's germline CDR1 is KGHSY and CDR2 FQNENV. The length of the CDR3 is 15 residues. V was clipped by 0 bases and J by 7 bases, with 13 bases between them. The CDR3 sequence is CASSQSGGYQQPQHF. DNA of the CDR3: TGTGCCAGCAGCCAATCGGGGGGGTATCAACAGCCCCAGCATTTT. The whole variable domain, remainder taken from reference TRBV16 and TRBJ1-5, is GEEVAQTPKHLVRGEGQKAKLYCAPIKGHSYVFWYQQVLKNEFKFLISFQNENVFDETGMPKERFSAKCLPNSPCSLEIQATKLEDSAVYFCASSQSGGYQQPQHFGDGTRLSIL.